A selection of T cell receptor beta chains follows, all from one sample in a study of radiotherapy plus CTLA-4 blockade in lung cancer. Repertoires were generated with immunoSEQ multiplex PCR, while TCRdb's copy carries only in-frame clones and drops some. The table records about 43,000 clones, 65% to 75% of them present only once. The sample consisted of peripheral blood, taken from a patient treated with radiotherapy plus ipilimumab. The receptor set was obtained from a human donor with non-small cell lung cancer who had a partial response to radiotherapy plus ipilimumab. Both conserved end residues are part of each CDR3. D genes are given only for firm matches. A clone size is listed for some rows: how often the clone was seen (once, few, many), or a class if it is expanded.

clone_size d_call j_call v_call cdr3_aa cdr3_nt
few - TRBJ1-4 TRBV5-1 CASSFGGAPNEKLFF TGCGCCAGCAGCTTTGGCGGGGCACCTAATGAAAAACTGTTTTTT
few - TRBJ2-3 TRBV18 CASSLKGDTQYF TGTGCCAGCTCACTCAAGGGGGATACGCAGTATTTT
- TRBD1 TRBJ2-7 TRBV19 CASSPRGREQYF TGTGCCAGTAGTCCCAGGGGGCGCGAGCAGTACTTC
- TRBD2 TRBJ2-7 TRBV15 CATSRERLAGEQYF TGTGCCACCAGCAGAGAAAGGCTAGCGGGGGAGCAGTACTTC
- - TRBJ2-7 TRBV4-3 CASSQAWGAYEQYF TGCGCCAGCAGCCAAGCTTGGGGAGCCTACGAGCAGTACTTC
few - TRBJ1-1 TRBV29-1 CSACGGTSEAFF TGCAGCGCTTGTGGAGGTACAAGTGAAGCTTTCTTT
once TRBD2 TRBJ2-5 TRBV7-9 CASSSGDYTNQETQYF TGTGCCAGCAGCAGTGGGGACTACACTAACCAAGAGACCCAGTACTTC
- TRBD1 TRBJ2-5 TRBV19 CASSMSGQQETQYF TGTGCCAGTAGTATGTCGGGACAGCAAGAGACCCAGTACTTC
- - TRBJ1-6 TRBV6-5 CASRDSNSPLHF TGTGCCAGCAGAGACAGTAATTCACCCCTCCACTTT
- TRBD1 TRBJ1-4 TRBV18 CASSPRTGREEKLFF TGTGCCAGCTCACCGAGGACAGGGCGCGAAGAAAAACTGTTTTTT
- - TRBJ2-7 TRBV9 CASSAEGHMSSYEQYF TGTGCCAGCAGCGCAGAGGGACACATGAGCTCCTACGAGCAGTACTTC
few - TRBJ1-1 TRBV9 CASSPPGDTEAFF TGTGCCAGCAGCCCGCCGGGGGACACTGAAGCTTTCTTT
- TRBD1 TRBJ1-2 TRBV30 CAWSVTAVQGVGYTF TGTGCCTGGAGTGTTACGGCAGTCCAGGGGGTAGGCTACACCTTC
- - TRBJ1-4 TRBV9 CASSVDWGGEKLFF TGTGCCAGCAGCGTAGATTGGGGGGGGGAAAAACTGTTTTTT
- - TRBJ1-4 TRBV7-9 CASSLGGEIEKLFF TGTGCCAGCAGCTTGGGGGGGGAAATTGAAAAACTGTTTTTT
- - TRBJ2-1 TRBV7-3 CASSLVHNEQFF TGTGCCAGCAGCCTCGTCCACAATGAGCAGTTCTTC
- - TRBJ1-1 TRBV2 CASSEAPGEGAFF TGTGCCAGCAGTGAAGCCCCTGGGGAGGGAGCTTTCTTT
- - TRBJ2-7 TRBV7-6 CASENPGEQYF TGTGCCAGCGAAAACCCCGGGGAGCAGTACTTC
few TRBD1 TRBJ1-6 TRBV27 CASGTGREHSPLHF TGTGCCAGCGGGACAGGTCGGGAACATTCACCCCTCCACTTT
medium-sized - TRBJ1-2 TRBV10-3 CATTPRTANYGYTF TGTGCCACCACGCCCCGGACAGCTAACTATGGCTACACCTTC
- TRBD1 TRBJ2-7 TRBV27 CASSITGGSSEQYF TGTGCCAGCAGTATCACAGGGGGCTCTTCCGAGCAGTACTTC
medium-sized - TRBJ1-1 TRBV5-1 CASSPLWGGVGTEAFF TGCGCCAGCAGCCCTCTATGGGGGGGCGTCGGCACTGAAGCTTTCTTT
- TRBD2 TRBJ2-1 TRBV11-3 CASIGTSGRVENEQFF TGTGCCAGCATCGGGACTAGCGGGAGGGTAGAGAATGAGCAGTTCTTC
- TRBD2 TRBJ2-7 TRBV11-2 CASSPTSRLAGVPYEQYF TGTGCCAGCAGCCCAACGAGCAGACTAGCGGGAGTTCCCTACGAGCAGTACTTC
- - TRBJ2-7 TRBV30 CAWSAASGEQYF TGTGCCTGGAGTGCAGCCTCGGGCGAGCAGTACTTC
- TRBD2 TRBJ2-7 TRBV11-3 CASSLGGDGYEQYF TGTGCCAGCAGCTTGGGAGGGGACGGCTACGAGCAGTACTTC
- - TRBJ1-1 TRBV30 CAWSVLKNTEAFF TGTGCCTGGAGTGTACTCAAGAACACTGAAGCTTTCTTT
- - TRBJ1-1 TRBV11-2 CASSLRRGNTEAFF TGTGCCAGCAGCTTGAGGAGGGGGAACACTGAAGCTTTCTTT
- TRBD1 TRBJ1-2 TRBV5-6 CASSPDRGRGGYTF TGTGCCAGCAGCCCGGACAGGGGGCGAGGCGGCTACACCTTC